The 21 T cell receptor beta chains presented below share a single source sample, sequenced in a study of control samples from healthy donors and cancer patients. TCRdb keeps only in-frame clones here, not all; method: immunoSEQ multiplex PCR. The sample contains about 58,000 clones, more than 70% of which appear only once. Material: PBMCs. Receptor source: a woman aged 55-70 years with lung cancer.

CDR3 bases: TGTGCCAGCAGCCCCTCGGGCGGGGGAACTCTCACAGATACGCAGTATTTT. Its protein is CASSPSGGGTLTDTQYF. This sequence joins TRBV7-3 and TRBJ2-3; TRBD2 aligns across 7 bases. Germline values: CDR1 SGHTA, CDR2 FQGTGA. CDR3 length: 17 residues. V dropped 5 bases and J dropped 2; count of bases not matched to a gene: 13.

This clone was seen only once. The rearrangement uses TRBV7-9 and TRBJ2-1; 7 bases align to TRBD2. CDR1 is SEHNR and CDR2 is FQNEAQ in the germline V gene (reference sequence). The length of the CDR3 is 18 residues. The ends lost 1 base at V and 9 bases at J; junction bases unmatched: 18. CDR3 coding DNA: TGTGCCAGCAGCTTAGATCAGGGACTGGGGCGGGGGAAGGTTGAGCAGTTCTTC. Translation gives CASSLDQGLGRGKVEQFF. Together with reference TRBV7-9 and TRBJ2-1, the CDR3 gives the full variable domain: DTGVSQNPRHKITKRGQNVTFRCDPISEHNRLYWYRQTLGQGPEFLTYFQNEAQLEKSRLLSDRFSAERPKGSFSTLEIQRTEQGDSAMYLCASSLDQGLGRGKVEQFFGPGTRLTVL.

The chain uses TRBV6-5 and TRBJ1-6, with D maybe TRBD1 (5 bases). In germline, CDR1 is MNHEY, CDR2 SVGAGI. The germline V and J ends were trimmed by 4 bases and 2 bases, with 9 bases remaining between them. The CDR3 spans 15 residues. The DNA for the CDR3 is TGTGCCAGCAGTTCAGGGACGGCCTATAATTCACCCCTCCACTTT. Translation gives CASSSGTAYNSPLHF.

V gene TRBV29-1 combines with J gene TRBJ2-5; possible D gene TRBD1, 5 bases. Germline V lookup: CDR1 SQVTM, CDR2 ANQGSEA. The CDR3 is 12 amino acids. The V end lost 4 bases, the J end lost 3 bases, and 9 bases lay between the germline ends. The DNA for the CDR3 is TGCAGCGTTGTGTCCAGGGAAGAGACCCAGTACTTC. This codes for CSVVSREETQYF.

This clone was counted a single time. V and J are TRBV5-1 and TRBJ2-3; tentatively, D is TRBD2 (6 bases). V lost 4 bases and J 4 bases, leaving 10 bases between the germline ends. The CDR3 length is 13 residues. Per the germline V gene, CDR1 is SGHRS and CDR2 is YFSETQ. CDR3 DNA: TGCGCCAGCAGCCGGGACTCTGCAGATACGCAGTATTTT. This codes for CASSRDSADTQYF.

This clone was observed once. This sequence joins TRBV5-8 and TRBJ2-3, with D perhaps matching TRBD1 or TRBD2 (6 bases each). CDR1 and CDR2 (germline): SGHTS, YDEGEE. Trimming removed 4 bases at V and 3 bases at J, with 9 bases between. This CDR3 contains 13 residues. CDR3 sequence (DNA): TGTGCCAGCAGCCGGGGGCGAACAGATACGCAGTATTTT. This translates into CASSRGRTDTQYF.

The rearrangement joins TRBV2 to TRBJ1-2, with D possibly TRBD1 on 6 matching bases. This CDR3 has 14 amino acids. Germline lookup yields CDR1 SNHLY and CDR2 FYNNEI. V was cut by 9 bases and J by 5 bases, with 19 bases left in between. The CDR3 DNA reads TGTGCCAGGGGATCCCTAGGGGGATCATATGGCTACACCTTC. It codes for CARGSLGGSYGYTF.

The V gene is TRBV2, the J gene TRBJ2-3, with unresolved D. V was pared by 5 bases and J by 3 bases, with 9 bases between. Per germline, CDR1 SNHLY and CDR2 FYNNEI. CDR3 length: 13 residues. Here the CDR3 DNA reads TGTGCCAGCAGTTCCCGTGGTACAGATACGCAGTATTTT. It is translated as CASSSRGTDTQYF.

The rearrangement joins TRBV3-1 (or the pseudogene TRBV3-2) to TRBJ1-1; TRBD1 might be the D (5 bases). Trimming took off 4 bases at V and 2 bases at J, with 17 bases between the two ends. This CDR3 contains 16 residues. CDR1 LGHDT and CDR2 YNNKEL come from the germline V gene (reference sequence). The CDR3 loop is CASSPETALLNTEAFF. The DNA of the CDR3 is TGTGCCAGCAGCCCGGAGACAGCGTTACTTAACACTGAAGCTTTCTTT.

This clone was observed a handful of times. The chain couples TRBV27 to TRBJ2-3, with 7 nucleotides matching TRBD1. There are 15 residues in the CDR3. Trimming at V came to 2 bases and at J to 0 bases, leaving 2 bases not matched to a gene. CDR1 is MNHEY and CDR2 is SMNVEV in the germline V gene (reference sequence). The CDR3 region has the DNA TGTGCCAGCAGTTTACGGGGACAGAGCACAGATACGCAGTATTTT. It encodes CASSLRGQSTDTQYF.

V gene TRBV5-5 combines with J gene TRBJ2-5; no firm D call. Per the germline V gene, CDR1 is SGHKS and CDR2 is YYEKEE (reference sequence). V lost 4 bases, J lost 2 bases, and 6 bases lay in between. The CDR3 is 12 residues long. The CDR3 DNA reads as TGTGCCAGCAGCGCCGCTCAAGAGACCCAGTACTTC. Translated: CASSAAQETQYF.

The chain has TRBV18 and TRBJ2-7; D gene unclear. The germline V gene has CDR1 KGHSH and CDR2 LQKENI. Deletions cut 3 bases from V and 9 bases from J, with 12 bases between. The CDR3 is 12 amino acids. The DNA of the CDR3 is TGTGCCAGCTCACCTCCGGGCTCACGGCAGTACTTC. It encodes CASSPPGSRQYF.

The chain recombines TRBV7-9 with TRBJ1-1; D is ambiguous. V was trimmed by 1 base and J by 2 bases, leaving 14 bases between them. From germline, CDR1 is SEHNR and CDR2 FQNEAQ (reference sequence). The CDR3 runs 16 residues. The DNA for the CDR3 is TGTGCCAGCAGCTTAGTCGTGGCGGCCTTTAACACTGAAGCTTTCTTT. Encoded protein: CASSLVVAAFNTEAFF.

This chain joins TRBV6-1 and TRBJ1-2, with 7 nucleotides matching TRBD1. The CDR3 spans 14 residues. Trimming removed 3 bases from V and 4 bases from J; junction bases left unmatched: 5. CDR1 is MNHNS and CDR2 is SASEGT in the germline V gene. The CDR3 nucleotides read TGTGCCAGCAGTGACGGGACAGAGTTCTATGGCTACACCTTC. Translation: CASSDGTEFYGYTF.

The chain carries TRBV2 and TRBJ1-6; 8 bases agree with TRBD1. The length of the CDR3 is 14 residues. Per germline, CDR1 SNHLY and CDR2 FYNNEI. The trim removed 6 bases at V and 10 bases at J, leaving 8 bases unmatched. CDR3 in DNA: TGTGCCAGCAGACCTCCGACAGGGGTATCACCCCTCCACTTT. Residues: CASRPPTGVSPLHF.

The chain combines TRBV5-1 with TRBJ2-1; 8 nucleotides match TRBD2. In germline, CDR1 is SGHRS, CDR2 YFSETQ. Trimming at V came to 0 bases and at J to 8 bases, leaving 10 bases not matched to a gene. The CDR3 extends over 16 amino acids. The CDR3 here is CASSLVGASGWDEQFF. The CDR3 DNA follows: TGCGCCAGCAGCTTGGTCGGGGCTAGCGGGTGGGATGAGCAGTTCTTC.

V is TRBV7-2 and J is TRBJ2-7, with a tentative D call TRBD2 (5 bases). V lost 0 bases, J lost 6 bases, and 12 bases lay in between. Germline values: CDR1 SGHTA, CDR2 FQGNSA. This CDR3 has 14 amino acids. The CDR3 sequence: CASSLAWAGSEQYF. The CDR3 DNA is TGTGCCAGCAGCTTAGCATGGGCGGGCAGCGAGCAGTACTTC.

The rearrangement joins TRBV1 to TRBJ2-1; the table's D call TRBD1 went unverified against the DNA. TRBV1 is given as a pseudogene. There are 15 residues in the CDR3. The CDR3 DNA is TGCACCAGCAGCCAAGACAGGCTCCCGGTTAATGAGCAGTTCTTC. It codes for CTSSQDRLPVNEQFF.

V and J are TRBV20-1 and TRBJ2-1; D is undetermined. Trimming cost V 0 bases and J 11 bases, with 8 bases left between them. This CDR3 contains 11 residues. Germline CDR1 DFQATT, CDR2 SNEGSKA (reference sequence). Written as DNA, the CDR3 is TGCAGTGCTAGAGATCAAACGAAGCAGTTCTTC. It yields the protein CSARDQTKQFF.

The chain joins TRBV28 to TRBJ1-5; TRBD1 might be the D (5 bases). This CDR3 contains 14 residues. CDR1 is MDHEN and CDR2 is SYDVKM in the germline V gene. V lost 8 bases to trimming and J lost 2 bases, with 13 bases between them. The CDR3: CASGAWERNQPQHF. DNA for the CDR3: TGTGCCAGCGGGGCCTGGGAACGCAATCAGCCCCAGCATTTT.

The V and J genes are TRBV11-3 and TRBJ2-3; D remains unclear. This CDR3 region has 12 residues. V lost 6 bases and J lost 0, with 4 bases in between. Germline lookup yields CDR1 SGHNT and CDR2 YENEEA. The CDR3 region has the DNA TGTGCCAGCAGTCAAAGCACAGATACGCAGTATTTT. Protein product: CASSQSTDTQYF.